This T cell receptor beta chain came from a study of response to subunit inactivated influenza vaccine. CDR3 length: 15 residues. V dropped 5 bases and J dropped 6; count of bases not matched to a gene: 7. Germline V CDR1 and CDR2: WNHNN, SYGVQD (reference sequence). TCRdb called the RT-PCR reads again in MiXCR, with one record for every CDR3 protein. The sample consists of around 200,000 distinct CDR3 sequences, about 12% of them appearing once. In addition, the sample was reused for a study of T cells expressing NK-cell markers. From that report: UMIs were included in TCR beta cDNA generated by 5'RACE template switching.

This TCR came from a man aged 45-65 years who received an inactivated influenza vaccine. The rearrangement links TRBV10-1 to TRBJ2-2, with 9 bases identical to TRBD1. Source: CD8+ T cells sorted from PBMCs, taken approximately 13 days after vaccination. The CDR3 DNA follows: TGCGCCAGCAGTCCGGGACAGGGATGGTCCGGGGAGCTGTTTTTT. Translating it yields CASSPGQGWSGELFF.